This is a list of T cell receptor beta chains from one sample in a study of IL-17A CD8 T cells in psoriatic arthritis synovium. The protocol was immunoSEQ multiplex PCR, while the TCRdb copy is restricted to in-frame clones and leaves out a portion. This table holds around 2,000 clones, 55% to 85% found once. Sequencing was carried out using IFN-gamma+ CD8+ T cells from synovial fluid. The receptor source for this set is a human donor with psoriatic arthritis. CDR3s include the opening cysteine and the closing phenylalanine or tryptophan. The D gene is left open where the match is weak. Rows give clone size only sometimes, using once, few, many, or a class for an expanded clone.

j_call clone_size v_call d_call cdr3_aa cdr3_nt
TRBJ2-1 . TRBV28 . CASSFRGSYNEQFF TGTGCCAGCAGTTTCCGCGGCTCCTACAATGAGCAGTTCTTC
TRBJ2-1 . TRBV4-1 TRBD2 CASSQELSGAIEQFF TGCGCCAGCAGCCAAGAACTAAGCGGGGCCATTGAGCAGTTCTTC
TRBJ1-1 . TRBV19 TRBD1 CASSIGTGGAFF TGTGCCAGTAGTATTGGGACAGGGGGAGCTTTCTTT
TRBJ2-7 few TRBV11-2 TRBD1 CASSLEQGARYEQYF TGTGCCAGCAGCTTAGAACAGGGGGCACGGTACGAGCAGTACTTC
TRBJ2-5 . TRBV7-6 TRBD1 CASSSRDRVGETQYF TGTGCCAGCAGCTCCCGGGACAGGGTTGGAGAGACCCAGTACTTC
TRBJ2-1 . TRBV4-2 . CASTHKYQGGEQFF TGTGCCAGCACTCACAAGTATCAGGGTGGGGAGCAGTTCTTC
TRBJ2-5 . TRBV20-1 . CSARGRETQYF TGCAGTGCTAGGGGAAGAGAGACCCAGTACTTC
TRBJ1-1 few TRBV27 . CASSSDLSEAFF TGTGCCAGCAGTTCCGACTTGTCTGAAGCTTTCTTT
TRBJ2-3 . TRBV7-2 . CASSLARGGDTQYF TGTGCCAGCAGCTTAGCCCGGGGAGGAGATACGCAGTATTTT
TRBJ2-7 few TRBV19 . CASMASLDGGWEQYF TGTGCCAGTATGGCGTCGTTGGACGGAGGATGGGAGCAGTACTTC
TRBJ2-1 large TRBV18 . CASSPGSEVFGNYNEQFF TGTGCCAGCTCACCAGGTTCTGAGGTATTTGGGAACTACAATGAGCAGTTCTTC
TRBJ2-5 . TRBV7-9 TRBD2 CASSSWTSGTQETQYF TGTGCCAGCAGCTCGTGGACTAGCGGGACCCAAGAGACCCAGTACTTC
TRBJ2-3 . TRBV28 TRBD2 CASSSRVAGEEGSTDTQYF TGTGCCAGCAGCTCAAGGGTAGCGGGAGAAGAGGGCAGCACAGATACGCAGTATTTT
TRBJ1-1 . TRBV4-1 TRBD1 CASSRADRAPEAFF TGCGCCAGCAGCCGCGCGGACAGGGCCCCTGAAGCTTTCTTT
TRBJ2-3 . TRBV7-3 . CASSLWGRTDTQYF TGTGCCAGCAGCTTATGGGGACGCACAGATACGCAGTATTTT
TRBJ2-1 once TRBV27 TRBD2 CASTYLGRTHRSSYNEQFF TGTGCCAGCACTTACCTCGGGAGGACCCACCGGAGCTCCTACAATGAGCAGTTCTTC
TRBJ2-6 . TRBV6-4 TRBD2 CASSLTSDSGANVLTF TGTGCCAGCAGCCTGACTAGCGACTCTGGGGCCAACGTCCTGACTTTC
TRBJ2-1 . TRBV4-1 . CASSQVRQAGGNEQFF TGCGCCAGCAGCCAAGTACGACAGGCCGGGGGAAATGAGCAGTTCTTC
TRBJ2-3 . TRBV4-1 . CASSQFSGSTDTQYF TGCGCCAGCAGCCAATTCTCCGGCAGCACAGATACGCAGTATTTT
TRBJ1-1 . TRBV13 . CASSFQQVGNTEAFF TGTGCCAGCAGCTTTCAACAGGTGGGGAACACTGAAGCTTTCTTT
TRBJ2-1 . TRBV6-6 . CASSAANEQFF TGTGCCAGCAGTGCAGCCAATGAGCAGTTCTTC
TRBJ2-1 . TRBV4-3 . CASSQEEGSYNEQFF TGCGCCAGCAGCCAAGAGGAGGGCTCCTACAATGAGCAGTTCTTC
TRBJ2-1 . TRBV30 TRBD2 CAWSSGTISNEQFF TGTGCCTGGAGTAGCGGGACCATCTCCAATGAGCAGTTCTTC
TRBJ1-2 . TRBV12-5 . CASGLPYGPGGYGYTF TGTGCTAGTGGTTTGCCCTACGGACCGGGTGGGTATGGCTACACCTTC
TRBJ2-5 . TRBV2 . CASSESGYQETQYF TGTGCCAGCAGTGAATCGGGATACCAAGAGACCCAGTACTTC
TRBJ2-7 . TRBV11-2 . CASSLVLYEQYF TGTGCCAGCAGCTTAGTCCTCTACGAGCAGTACTTC
TRBJ2-7 . TRBV5-6 . CASSLVTSRNEQYF TGTGCCAGCAGCTTGGTGACTAGTCGAAACGAGCAGTACTTC
TRBJ1-1 . TRBV7-9 . CASSLGEHNTEAFF TGTGCCAGCAGCTTAGGTGAACACAACACTGAAGCTTTCTTT
TRBJ1-5 few TRBV7-8 TRBD1 CASSLEDRVSQPQHF TGTGCCAGCAGCTTGGAGGACAGGGTCTCTCAGCCCCAGCATTTT
TRBJ2-3 . TRBV7-6 TRBD2 CASSLGREQETQYF TGTGCCAGCAGCTTGGGGCGGGAGCAAGAAACGCAGTATTTT
TRBJ2-7 . TRBV10-3 TRBD1 CAINPGGISSYEQYF TGTGCCATCAACCCAGGGGGCATCTCCTCCTACGAGCAGTACTTC
TRBJ1-1 . TRBV5-6 TRBD1 CASSLATRGPEAFF TGTGCCAGCAGCTTGGCCACCAGGGGGCCCGAAGCTTTCTTT
TRBJ2-5 . TRBV12-5 TRBD2 CASGLAEPSGRAGETQYF TGTGCTAGTGGTTTGGCAGAGCCTAGCGGGAGGGCCGGAGAGACCCAGTACTTC
TRBJ2-5 . TRBV14 TRBD1 CASSQDGTGLQETQYF TGTGCCAGCAGCCAAGACGGGACAGGGCTCCAAGAGACCCAGTACTTC
TRBJ2-1 . TRBV27 TRBD1 CASSVDRGVYNEQFF TGTGCCAGCAGCGTGGACAGGGGAGTGTACAATGAGCAGTTCTTC
TRBJ2-2 . TRBV6-1 TRBD1 CASSGTRTGYPGELFF TGTGCCAGCAGTGGAACGAGGACAGGGTATCCCGGGGAGCTGTTTTTT
TRBJ1-5 . TRBV19 . CASSRVPEGNQPQHF TGTGCCAGTAGTAGGGTCCCCGAGGGCAATCAGCCCCAGCATTTT
TRBJ1-4 . TRBV5-4 . CASSSGQNNEKLFF TGTGCCAGCAGCTCCGGACAGAATAATGAAAAACTGTTTTTT
TRBJ2-1 . TRBV28 TRBD2 CASSGSGSSYNEQFF TGTGCCAGCAGTGGCAGCGGGAGCTCCTACAATGAGCAGTTCTTC
TRBJ1-5 . TRBV4-3 . CASSQDRLYSNQPQHF TGCGCCAGCAGCCAAGATAGACTGTATAGCAATCAGCCCCAGCATTTT
TRBJ2-7 . TRBV5-8 . CASSLTAGVRSYEQYF TGTGCCAGCAGCTTGACAGCTGGGGTACGATCCTACGAGCAGTACTTC
TRBJ2-5 . TRBV19 . CASCDSHQETQYF TGTGCCAGTTGTGACAGCCACCAAGAGACCCAGTACTTC
TRBJ1-1 hyperexpanded TRBV5-6 . CASSPGSGTTEAFF TGTGCCAGCAGCCCCGGCTCGGGGACCACTGAAGCTTTCTTT
TRBJ2-1 . TRBV29-1 . CSVGTESSYNEQFF TGCAGCGTTGGGACGGAGAGCTCCTACAATGAGCAGTTCTTC
TRBJ1-2 few TRBV30 . CAWKPTGALYGYTF TGTGCCTGGAAACCGACCGGGGCCCTCTATGGCTACACCTTC
TRBJ2-1 . TRBV30 TRBD2 CAWSEAGEVVDEQFF TGTGCCTGGAGTGAGGCGGGAGAGGTTGTAGATGAGCAGTTCTTC
TRBJ2-6 . TRBV19 TRBD1 CASTDRDVSGANVLTF TGTGCCAGTACTGACAGGGACGTCTCTGGGGCCAACGTCCTGACTTTC
TRBJ2-2 . TRBV4-2 . CASSQGSLAFGELFF TGTGCCAGCAGCCAAGGCTCCCTAGCGTTCGGGGAGCTGTTTTTT
TRBJ2-1 . TRBV19 TRBD2 CASSSDGRASYNEQFF TGTGCCAGTAGTTCTGACGGGAGGGCCTCCTACAATGAGCAGTTCTTC
TRBJ2-1 once TRBV4-1 . CASSQDWGVNDEQFF TGCGCCAGCAGCCAAGATTGGGGCGTGAACGATGAGCAGTTCTTC
TRBJ2-7 . TRBV6-5 . CASSYGPPSRVHEQYF TGTGCCAGCAGTTACGGGCCTCCCTCGAGGGTCCACGAGCAGTACTTC
TRBJ1-3 . TRBV27 . CASSLPLDSSSSSSGNTIYF TGTGCCAGCAGTTTGCCCCTGGACAGTAGCTCGAGTAGCTCTGGAAACACCATATATTTT
TRBJ2-7 . TRBV7-9 . CASSSLTGPYYEQYF TGTGCCAGCAGCTCACTCACGGGACCTTACTACGAGCAGTACTTC
TRBJ2-1 . TRBV27 TRBD2 CASSWTSSGSGQFF TGTGCCAGCAGTTGGACTAGCTCTGGGTCTGGGCAGTTCTTC
TRBJ2-7 . TRBV6-5 TRBD1 CASSYELAGQGEQYF TGTGCCAGCAGTTACGAGCTGGCGGGACAGGGGGAGCAGTACTTC
TRBJ2-3 . TRBV5-5 TRBD2 CASSLGLAPGTQYF TGTGCCAGCAGCTTGGGACTAGCTCCGGGTACGCAGTATTTT
TRBJ2-7 . TRBV7-2 TRBD1 CASSLVTGGAYEQYF TGTGCCAGCAGCTTAGTAACAGGGGGCGCCTACGAGCAGTACTTC
TRBJ2-3 once TRBV11-1 TRBD2 CASSFSGTSGRADTQYF TGTGCCAGCAGCTTCTCCGGGACTAGCGGGAGGGCAGATACGCAGTATTTT
TRBJ1-2 . TRBV19 . CASSVNAGYYGYTF TGTGCCAGTAGTGTTAACGCAGGATACTATGGCTACACCTTC
TRBJ2-5 . TRBV7-9 TRBD1 CASKGQGAQETQYF TGTGCCAGCAAGGGGCAGGGGGCACAAGAGACCCAGTACTTC